This record concerns one T cell receptor (beta chain) sequence. Its matching antigen is unknown. The entirety of the isolated RNA underwent reverse transcription, so expressed TCRB transcripts were sequenced. The assay was immunoSEQ multiplex PCR, and TCRdb's table has in-frame clones only and misses some. The sample lists 810,000 or so clones; roughly 15% were seen once. The data are from a study of beta chain features in type 1 diabetes. Regarding the study as a whole: In comparison with healthy donors, patients had naive, central memory and Treg TCRB repertoires that appeared more similar. Cells with high TCR expression could be over-represented when cDNA is sequenced. Whether TCRB rearrangement is influenced by HLA type was left unresolved in this analysis.

Sorted populations were all over 95% pure. From germline, CDR1 is SNHLY and CDR2 FYNNEI. The CDR3 loop spans 14 amino acids. V lost 3 bases and J lost 7; bases outside the gene matches: 6. Input material: naive CD4+ T cells from blood. The chain employs TRBV2 and TRBJ1-2; 9 positions match TRBD1. The source of this sequence is a young woman in good health. CDR3 amino acids: CASSETGGWSGYTF. The CDR3 bases are TGTGCCAGCAGTGAGACAGGGGGTTGGTCTGGCTACACCTTC.